The 12 T cell receptor beta chains reported below all come from one sample, sequenced in a study of blood T cells in healthy people across ages. Next came a second PCR, run for about 7 to 12 cycles, which used a sample-barcoded 5' primer along with a J-beta primer mix. TCRdb fed the 5' RACE reads into MiXCR, producing one record per CDR3 protein. The sample comprises about 940,000 distinct CDR3 sequences, about 48% of which are singletons, and roughly 12% rests with the top ten. Sequencing input: blood. The origin of the receptors is a man aged 30-40 years in good health.

The chain recombines TRBV28 with TRBJ2-7, with D perhaps matching TRBD2 (6 bases). Trimming left V 7 bases short and J 1 base short, with 11 bases between. The germline gives CDR1 MDHEN, CDR2 SYDVKM. This CDR3 comprises 13 residues. CDR3 bases: TGTGCCAGCATGGAGGGACGATCCTACGAGCAGTACTTC. Translation gives CASMEGRSYEQYF.

The V gene is TRBV27, the J gene TRBJ2-3, with 10 bases that match TRBD2. The CDR3 loop spans 18 amino acids. The germline V gene encodes CDR1 MNHEY and CDR2 SMNVEV (reference sequence). J gave up 0 bases and V 3 bases, and 9 bases lay outside the gene matches. CDR3 nucleotide sequence: TGTGCCAGCAGTTTTCGGGGTAGCGGGGGGACTAGCACAGATACGCAGTATTTT. The encoded protein is CASSFRGSGGTSTDTQYF.

The chain combines TRBV2 with TRBJ2-1, with D possibly TRBD2 on 6 matching bases. The V end lost 3 bases, the J end lost 7 bases, and 13 bases lay between the germline ends. Germline CDR1 is SNHLY and CDR2 is FYNNEI. This CDR3 spans 14 amino acids. CDR3 sequence (DNA): TGTGCCAGCAGTGAGGCTAGCGTAGGTAATGAGCAGTTCTTC. This gives the protein CASSEASVGNEQFF. Full variable domain (rest looked up from reference TRBV2 and TRBJ2-1): EPEVTQTPSHQVTQMGQEVILRCVPISNHLYFYWYRQILGQKVEFLVSFYNNEISEKSEIFDDQFSVERPDGSNFTLKIRSTKLEDSAMYFCASSEASVGNEQFFGPGTRLTVL.

The V and J genes are TRBV29-1 and TRBJ2-7; TRBD2 might be the D (6 bases). The CDR3 extends over 15 amino acids. Germline assignment: CDR1 SQVTM and CDR2 ANQGSEA. Trimming removed 8 bases from V and 1 base from J, with 21 bases in between. The CDR3 protein is CSIGGGKASSYEQYF. CDR3 bases: TGCAGCATTGGTGGGGGGAAGGCTAGTTCCTACGAGCAGTACTTC.

The rearrangement uses TRBV10-3 and TRBJ1-5, with 12 bases lining up with TRBD1. The CDR3 covers 17 residues. V trimming: 5 bases; J trimming: 2 bases; junction bases outside the gene matches: 7. Germline values: CDR1 ENHRY, CDR2 SYGVKD. The CDR3, as DNA: TGTGCCATCAGTACGGGACAGGGGGCCCACGGCAATCAGCCCCAGCATTTT. Translation gives CAISTGQGAHGNQPQHF.

This sequence joins TRBV20-1 and TRBJ1-2; D gene ambiguous. Trimming cost V 3 bases and J 0 bases, with 14 bases left between them. Germline-derived CDR1 and CDR2 are DFQATT and SNEGSKA (reference sequence). The CDR3 spans 15 residues. The CDR3 sequence: CSASGGDTSNYGYTF. DNA of the CDR3: TGCAGTGCTAGCGGCGGAGACACTTCTAACTATGGCTACACCTTC.

CDR3 nucleotide sequence: TGTGCCAGCAGTAGCAGGGACAGGGCGTTAGAGACCCAGTACTTC. Protein product: CASSSRDRALETQYF. The chain employs TRBV6-1 and TRBJ2-4; 9 nucleotides align to TRBD1. Near its end, the DNA agrees better with TRBJ2-5, so the J call may be wrong. Germline-derived CDR1 and CDR2 are MNHNS and SASEGT. The CDR3 totals 15 residues.

This clonotype appeared a few times. The rearrangement links TRBV20-1 to TRBJ1-2; D unresolved. CDR1 and CDR2 (germline): DFQATT, SNEGSKA (reference sequence). V was cut by 3 bases and J by 0 bases, with 5 bases left in between. CDR3 length: 12 residues. The CDR3 DNA follows: TGCAGTGCTAGTCGGGCTAACTATGGCTACACCTTC. Residues: CSASRANYGYTF.

The gene calls are TRBV12-3 or TRBV12-4 and TRBJ2-1; D is undetermined. Between the trimmed V and J ends, which lost 5 bases and 3 bases, there was a span of 14 bases. The CDR3 is 15 amino acids. Written as DNA, the CDR3 is TGTGCCAGCAGTCCTAATAACCCAGTCTACAATGAGCAGTTCTTC. Translating it yields CASSPNNPVYNEQFF.

This clonotype turned up a few times. The V and J genes are TRBV29-1 and TRBJ2-4; TRBD2 matches at 9 bases. TRBJ2-7 matches the DNA end more closely, so the J call is doubtful. This CDR3 contains 16 residues. Germline assignment: CDR1 SQVTM and CDR2 ANQGSEA. This CDR3 reads CSVEDPVAGGLYEQYF. For the CDR3, the DNA is TGCAGCGTTGAAGATCCGGTGGCGGGGGGGCTCTACGAGCAGTACTTC.

The chain combines TRBV5-1 with TRBJ2-3; D is unclear. This CDR3 contains 13 residues. Germline V lookup: CDR1 SGHRS, CDR2 YFSETQ. Trimming cost V 4 bases and J 2 bases, with 8 bases left between them. CDR3 coding DNA: TGCGCCAGCAGCCCAATCATCACAGATACGCAGTATTTT. It encodes CASSPIITDTQYF.

This clonotype was found a few times. The chain carries TRBV9 and TRBJ2-1; 12 positions match TRBD2. The germline V gene has CDR1 SGDLS and CDR2 YYNGEE. CDR3 length equals 15 residues. The ends lost 1 base at V and 10 bases at J; junction bases unmatched: 6. The DNA for the CDR3 is TGTGCCAGCAGCGTATGGGCTAGCGGGGGGGCCGAGCAGTTCTTC. Protein: CASSVWASGGAEQFF.